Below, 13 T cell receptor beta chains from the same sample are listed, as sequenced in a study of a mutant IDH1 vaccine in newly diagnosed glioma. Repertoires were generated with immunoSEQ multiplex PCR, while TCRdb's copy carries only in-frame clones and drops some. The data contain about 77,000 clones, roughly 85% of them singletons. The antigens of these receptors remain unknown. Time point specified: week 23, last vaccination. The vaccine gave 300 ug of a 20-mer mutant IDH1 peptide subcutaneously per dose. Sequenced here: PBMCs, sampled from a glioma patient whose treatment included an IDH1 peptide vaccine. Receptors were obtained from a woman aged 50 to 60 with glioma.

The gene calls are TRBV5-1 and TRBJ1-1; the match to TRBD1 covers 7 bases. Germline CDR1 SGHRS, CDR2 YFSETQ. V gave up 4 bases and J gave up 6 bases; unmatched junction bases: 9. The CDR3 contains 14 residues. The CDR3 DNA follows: TGCGCCAGCAGCACCTACAGGGGAACGGCTGAAGCTTTCTTT. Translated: CASSTYRGTAEAFF.

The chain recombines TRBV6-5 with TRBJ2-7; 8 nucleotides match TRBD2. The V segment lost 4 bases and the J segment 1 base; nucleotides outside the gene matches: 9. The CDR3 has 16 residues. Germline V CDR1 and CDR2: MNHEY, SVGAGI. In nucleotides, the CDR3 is TGTGCCAGCAGTTCTTCAGCGGGAGAGGAGTCCTACGAGCAGTACTTC. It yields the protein CASSSSAGEESYEQYF.

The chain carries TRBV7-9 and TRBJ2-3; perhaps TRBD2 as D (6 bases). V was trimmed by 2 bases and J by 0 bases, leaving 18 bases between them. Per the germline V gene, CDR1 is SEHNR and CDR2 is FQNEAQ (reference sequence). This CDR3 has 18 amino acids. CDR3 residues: CASSLWVARDLSTDTQYF. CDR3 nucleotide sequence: TGTGCCAGCAGCTTATGGGTAGCACGGGACTTGAGCACAGATACGCAGTATTTT.

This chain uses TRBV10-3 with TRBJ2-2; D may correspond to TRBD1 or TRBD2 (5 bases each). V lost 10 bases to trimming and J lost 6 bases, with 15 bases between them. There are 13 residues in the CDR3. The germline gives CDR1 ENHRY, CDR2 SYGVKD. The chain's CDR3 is CATGTQRAGELFF. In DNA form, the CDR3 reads TGTGCCACCGGGACCCAAAGGGCCGGGGAGCTGTTTTTT.

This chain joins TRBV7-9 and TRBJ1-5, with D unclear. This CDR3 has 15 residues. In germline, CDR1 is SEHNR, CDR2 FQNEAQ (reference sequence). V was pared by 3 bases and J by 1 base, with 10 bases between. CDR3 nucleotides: TGTGCCAGCAGCTTGGATGGGATCAGCAATCAGCCCCAGCATTTT. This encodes CASSLDGISNQPQHF.

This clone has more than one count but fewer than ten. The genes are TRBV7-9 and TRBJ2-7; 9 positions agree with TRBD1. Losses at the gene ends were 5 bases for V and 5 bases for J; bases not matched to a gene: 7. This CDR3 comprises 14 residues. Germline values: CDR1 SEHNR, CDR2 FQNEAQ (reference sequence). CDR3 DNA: TGTGCCAGCAGCCGCCGGGACAGGGTCAACGAGCAGTACTTC. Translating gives CASSRRDRVNEQYF.

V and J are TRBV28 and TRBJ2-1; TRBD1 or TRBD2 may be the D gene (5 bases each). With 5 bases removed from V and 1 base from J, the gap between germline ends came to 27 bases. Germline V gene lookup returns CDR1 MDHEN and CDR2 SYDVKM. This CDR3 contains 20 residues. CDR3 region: CASSPLGWQGTLGSYNEQFF. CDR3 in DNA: TGTGCCAGCAGTCCTCTTGGCTGGCAGGGAACACTAGGATCCTACAATGAGCAGTTCTTC.

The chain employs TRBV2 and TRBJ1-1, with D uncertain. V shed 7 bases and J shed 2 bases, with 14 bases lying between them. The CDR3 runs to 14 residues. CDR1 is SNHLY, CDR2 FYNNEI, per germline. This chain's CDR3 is CASNIRATNTEAFF. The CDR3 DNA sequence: TGTGCCAGCAATATTCGGGCCACCAACACTGAAGCTTTCTTT.

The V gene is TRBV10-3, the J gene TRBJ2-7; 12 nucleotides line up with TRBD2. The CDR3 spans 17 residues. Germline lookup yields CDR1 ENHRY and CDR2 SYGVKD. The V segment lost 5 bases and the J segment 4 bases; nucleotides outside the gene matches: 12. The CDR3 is CAISRLAGERGGYEQYF. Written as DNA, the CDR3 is TGTGCCATCAGTAGACTAGCGGGAGAGCGAGGCGGTTACGAGCAGTACTTC.

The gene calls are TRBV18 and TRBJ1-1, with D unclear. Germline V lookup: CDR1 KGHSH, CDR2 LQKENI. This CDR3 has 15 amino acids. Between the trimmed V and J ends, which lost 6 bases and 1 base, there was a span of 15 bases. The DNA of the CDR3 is TGTGCCAGCTCGCCCGGACTGCCGGGGAACACTGAAGCTTTCTTT. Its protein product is CASSPGLPGNTEAFF.

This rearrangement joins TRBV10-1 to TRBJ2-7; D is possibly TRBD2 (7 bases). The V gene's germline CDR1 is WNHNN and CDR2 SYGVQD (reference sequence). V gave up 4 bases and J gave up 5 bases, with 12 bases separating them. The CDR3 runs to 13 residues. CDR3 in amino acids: CASSVGGEHEQYF. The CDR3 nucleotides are TGCGCCAGCAGTGTAGGGGGGGAGCACGAGCAGTACTTC.

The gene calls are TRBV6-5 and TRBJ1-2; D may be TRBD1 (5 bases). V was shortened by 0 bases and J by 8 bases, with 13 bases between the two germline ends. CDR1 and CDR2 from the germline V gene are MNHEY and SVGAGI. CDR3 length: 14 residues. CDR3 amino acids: CASSYSLQELGYTF. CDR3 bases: TGTGCCAGCAGTTACTCGCTACAGGAGTTGGGCTACACCTTC.

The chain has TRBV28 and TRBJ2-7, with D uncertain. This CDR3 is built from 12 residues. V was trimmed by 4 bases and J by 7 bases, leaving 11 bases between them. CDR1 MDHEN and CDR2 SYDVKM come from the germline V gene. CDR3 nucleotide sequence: TGTGCCAGCAGTTCCCCTTTACGGGAGCAGTACTTC. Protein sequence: CASSSPLREQYF.